These 32 T cell receptor beta chains share one sample of origin, sequenced in a study of blood T cell repertoires in COVID-19. Sequenced by immunoSEQ multiplex PCR; TCRdb stores in-frame clones only, minus some. Among around 340,000 clones, roughly 90% were seen once, and the ten largest hold 1%. Specimen: PBMCs or T cells enriched from blood (not recorded which). The receptors were gathered from a woman between 25 and 40 years old who had been exposed to COVID-19.

The chain has TRBV2 and TRBJ1-5; D gene unclear. Trimming removed 7 bases at V and 7 bases at J, with 14 bases between. This CDR3 is built from 13 residues. Germline lookup yields CDR1 SNHLY and CDR2 FYNNEI. The CDR3 sequence: CASTTGVGQPQHF. As DNA, the CDR3 is TGTGCCAGCACTACCGGGGTCGGACAGCCCCAGCATTTT.

J is TRBJ1-2 and V is TRBV18, with D perhaps matching TRBD1 (5 bases). Trimming pared 5 bases from V and 0 bases from J, leaving 7 bases between. Germline V lookup: CDR1 KGHSH, CDR2 LQKENI. This CDR3 has 13 amino acids. Written as DNA, the CDR3 is TGTGCCAGCTCAATACAGGCTAACTATGGCTACACCTTC. Protein: CASSIQANYGYTF. Full variable domain (missing parts from reference TRBV18 and TRBJ1-2): NAGVMQNPRHLVRRRGQEARLRCSPMKGHSHVYWYRQLPEEGLKFMVYLQKENIIDESGMPKERFSAEFPKEGPSILRIQQVVRGDSAAYFCASSIQANYGYTFGSGTRLTVV.

The rearrangement links TRBV7-9 to TRBJ2-1; no clear D gene. CDR3 size: 14 residues. The germline gives CDR1 SEHNR, CDR2 FQNEAQ (reference sequence). V lost 3 bases to trimming and J lost 4 bases, with 10 bases between them. CDR3 region: CASSFETSYNEQFF. The CDR3 DNA is TGTGCCAGCAGCTTCGAGACATCTTACAATGAGCAGTTCTTC.

The chain joins TRBV27 to TRBJ2-1, with TRBD1 as a possible D gene (6 bases). The CDR3 sequence is 14 residues long. With 6 bases removed from V and 7 bases from J, the gap between germline ends came to 16 bases. CDR1 and CDR2 from the germline V gene are MNHEY and SMNVEV (reference sequence). The CDR3: CASRLGHPWNEQFF. The CDR3 DNA follows: TGTGCCAGCAGATTGGGACACCCTTGGAATGAGCAGTTCTTC.

The gene calls are TRBV28 and TRBJ2-7; perhaps TRBD1 as D (6 bases). Germline V CDR1 and CDR2: MDHEN, SYDVKM. There are 15 residues in the CDR3. V dropped 3 bases and J dropped 2 bases, with 14 bases sitting between them. The CDR3 loop is CASSLAAGAPYEQYF. Written as DNA, the CDR3 is TGTGCCAGCAGTTTGGCGGCAGGGGCCCCCTACGAGCAGTACTTC.

The chain joins TRBV12-3 or TRBV12-4 to TRBJ2-1, with TRBD2 matching over 8 bases. V trimming: 8 bases; J trimming: 9 bases; junction bases outside the gene matches: 9. The CDR3 is 13 residues long. The CDR3 DNA sequence: TGTGCCAGCGGGGATAGCGGGAACGGTGAGCAGTTCTTC. This sequence encodes CASGDSGNGEQFF.

The gene calls are TRBV5-1 and TRBJ1-3; D is perhaps TRBD1 (5 bases). The germline CDR1 and CDR2 sequences are SGHRS and YFSETQ. V lost 4 bases to trimming and J lost 0 bases, with 17 bases between them. The CDR3 covers 17 residues. CDR3 nucleotide sequence: TGCGCCAGCAGCGCCCAGGGTGCCCCAGACTCTGGAAACACCATATATTTT. This translates into CASSAQGAPDSGNTIYF.

This chain links TRBV9 with TRBJ1-3; D not certain. V lost 0 bases and J lost 0, with 16 bases in between. The V gene's germline CDR1 is SGDLS and CDR2 YYNGEE. There are 18 residues in the CDR3. This CDR3 reads CASSVGHEGVNSGNTIYF. The CDR3 nucleotides read TGTGCCAGCAGCGTAGGGCATGAGGGAGTCAACTCTGGAAACACCATATATTTT.

CDR3 residues: CATSDWRDSLSGANVLTF. For the CDR3, the DNA is TGTGCCACCAGTGATTGGCGGGACAGCCTCTCTGGGGCCAACGTCCTGACTTTC. This chain joins TRBV24-1 and TRBJ2-6, with TRBD1 as a possible D gene (7 bases). This CDR3 has 18 residues. The V end was cut by 2 bases, the J end by 0 bases, with 13 bases between. Germline CDR1 reads KGHDR; CDR2 reads SFDVKD.

The V call is TRBV28, the J call TRBJ1-6; 11 nucleotides align to TRBD1. The V gene's germline CDR1 is MDHEN and CDR2 SYDVKM. Losses at the gene ends were 6 bases for V and 7 bases for J; bases not matched to a gene: 11. The CDR3 runs 17 residues. DNA for the CDR3: TGTGCCAGCAGGTACTGGACAGGGGGCTATGGGAATTCACCCCTCCACTTT. Protein product: CASRYWTGGYGNSPLHF.

The chain links TRBV4-1 to TRBJ1-4; TRBD1 matches at 7 bases. Germline V gives CDR1 MGHRA, CDR2 YSYEKL. The CDR3 totals 16 residues. V shed 0 bases and J 3 bases; nucleotides not matched to a gene: 4. The DNA for the CDR3 is TGCGCCAGCAGCCAAGAAGAGACAGGGTCTAATGAAAAACTGTTTTTT. Its translation: CASSQEETGSNEKLFF.

This sequence joins TRBV18 and TRBJ2-2, with a weak D call TRBD1 (5 bases). CDR1 KGHSH and CDR2 LQKENI come from the germline V gene. The CDR3 is 13 residues long. The germline V and J ends were trimmed by 8 bases and 4 bases, with 11 bases remaining between them. The CDR3 DNA follows: TGTGCCAGCGTCACAGGCCTCACCGGGGAGCTGTTTTTT. It yields the protein CASVTGLTGELFF.

The chain combines TRBV7-2 with TRBJ1-2; TRBD1 agrees at 9 bases. Losses at the gene ends were 2 bases for V and 5 bases for J; bases not matched to a gene: 3. The CDR3 is made up of 14 amino acids. The germline gives CDR1 SGHTA, CDR2 FQGNSA. The CDR3, as DNA: TGTGCCAGCAGCTTAAGTGGACAGGGGTATGGCTACACCTTC. Translated: CASSLSGQGYGYTF.

This rearrangement joins TRBV19 to TRBJ2-1; tentative D call: TRBD2 (6 bases). The germline CDR1 and CDR2 sequences are LNHDA and SQIVND (reference sequence). The CDR3 length is 14 residues. With 4 bases removed from V and 6 bases from J, the gap between germline ends came to 13 bases. CDR3 loop: CASSRTGSLNEQFF. DNA of the CDR3: TGTGCCAGTAGTAGGACCGGGAGCCTCAATGAGCAGTTCTTC.

The chain recombines TRBV30 with TRBJ1-3; D unresolved. In germline, CDR1 is GTSNPN, CDR2 SVGIG (reference sequence). The CDR3 has 17 amino acids. V dropped 0 bases and J dropped 4 bases, with 19 bases sitting between them. CDR3 region: CAWSVFPKVEGGNTIYF. The CDR3 nucleotides are TGTGCCTGGAGTGTCTTCCCTAAAGTTGAGGGAGGAAACACCATATATTTT.

DNA of the CDR3: TGTGCCAGCAGTGAACATAAAGTCGAACTGACTAACTATGGCTACACCTTC. Translation gives CASSEHKVELTNYGYTF. The chain links TRBV2 to TRBJ1-2, with unresolved D. CDR1 SNHLY and CDR2 FYNNEI come from the germline V gene. The V end was cut by 2 bases, the J end by 0 bases, with 16 bases between. The CDR3 is 17 amino acids.

This sequence joins TRBV9 and TRBJ2-1, with 7 nucleotides matching TRBD1. The CDR3 runs to 14 residues. The germline gives CDR1 SGDLS, CDR2 YYNGEE. The V segment lost 3 bases and the J segment 3 bases; nucleotides outside the gene matches: 3. DNA of the CDR3: TGTGCCAGCAGCGCAACAGGGGACTACAATGAGCAGTTCTTC. Protein: CASSATGDYNEQFF.

The genes are TRBV7-9 and TRBJ2-5; D possibly corresponds to TRBD1 (5 bases). CDR1 is SEHNR, CDR2 FQNEAQ, per germline (reference sequence). With 5 bases removed from V and 2 bases from J, the gap between germline ends came to 9 bases. This CDR3 spans 13 amino acids. Here the CDR3 DNA reads TGTGCCAGCAGCCGTGACAGACAAGAGACCCAGTACTTC. It translates to CASSRDRQETQYF.

This chain uses TRBV7-2 with TRBJ2-7; D remains ambiguous. Germline CDR1 and CDR2: SGHTA and FQGNSA. CDR3 length equals 16 residues. V gave up 0 bases and J gave up 3 bases, with 15 bases separating them. The DNA for the CDR3 is TGTGCCAGCAGCTTAGCGGATATAGTATCAGGCTACGAGCAGTACTTC. Translating it yields CASSLADIVSGYEQYF.

The chain uses TRBV19 and TRBJ1-1; D gene unclear. The CDR3 contains 14 residues. The V gene lost 0 bases and the J gene lost 5 bases, with 10 bases spanning the gap. Germline V gives CDR1 LNHDA, CDR2 SQIVND (reference sequence). The CDR3 spells CASSIDGWRTEAFF. The CDR3 nucleotides are TGTGCCAGTAGTATAGATGGTTGGAGGACTGAAGCTTTCTTT.

This clone came up a few times. This chain connects TRBV19 to TRBJ2-1, with 10 bases lining up with TRBD2. Germline-derived CDR1 and CDR2 are LNHDA and SQIVND (reference sequence). V shed 3 bases and J 6 bases; nucleotides not matched to a gene: 2. The CDR3 length is 14 residues. Here the CDR3 reads CASSMGLASNEQFF. The CDR3 DNA sequence: TGTGCCAGTAGTATGGGACTAGCGTCCAATGAGCAGTTCTTC. Filled out from reference TRBV19 and TRBJ2-1, the complete variable domain reads DGGITQSPKYLFRKEGQNVTLSCEQNLNHDAMYWYRQDPGQGLRLIYYSQIVNDFQKGDIAEGYSVSREKKESFPLTVTSAQKNPTAFYLCASSMGLASNEQFFGPGTRLTVL.

J is TRBJ1-1 and V is TRBV18; no clear D gene. CDR3 length: 14 residues. The V end was cut by 3 bases, the J end by 1 base, with 9 bases between. Germline-derived CDR1 and CDR2 are KGHSH and LQKENI. In DNA form, the CDR3 reads TGTGCCAGCTCACCGAGGGAGGAGAACACTGAAGCTTTCTTT. Translated: CASSPREENTEAFF.

The rearrangement uses TRBV7-3 and TRBJ2-1; 10 nucleotides match TRBD2. The CDR3 spans 15 residues. CDR1 and CDR2 from the germline V gene are SGHTA and FQGTGA. Trimming cost V 4 bases and J 4 bases; bases outside gene matches: 4. Here the CDR3 DNA reads TGTGCCAGCAGCTCCCTAGCGGGAGTGTACAATGAGCAGTTCTTC. Protein sequence: CASSSLAGVYNEQFF.

V usage is TRBV5-1 and J usage is TRBJ1-1, with 7 bases aligning to TRBD1. There are 14 residues in the CDR3. CDR1 is SGHRS and CDR2 is YFSETQ in the germline V gene. The V gene end was trimmed by 4 bases and the J gene end by 4 bases; junction bases not matched to a gene: 7. CDR3 DNA sequence: TGCGCCAGCAGCCGACAGGGAGGCGGCACTGAAGCTTTCTTT. The encoded protein is CASSRQGGGTEAFF.

This chain connects TRBV19 to TRBJ1-5, with D possibly being TRBD1 (6 bases). The CDR3 has 17 amino acids. Germline CDR1 and CDR2: LNHDA and SQIVND (reference sequence). The V and J ends lost 1 base and 0 bases respectively, with 13 bases between them. The CDR3, as DNA: TGTGCCAGTAGTATAGTTCGGACAGCCCTTAGCAATCAGCCCCAGCATTTT. Protein product: CASSIVRTALSNQPQHF.

CDR3 coding DNA: TGTGCCAGCAGCCTCGCTCCCACAGGGGGCGTTAGGGAAAAACTGTTTTTT. The encoded protein is CASSLAPTGGVREKLFF. The chain joins TRBV5-6 to TRBJ1-4, with TRBD1 identical over 9 bases. Per germline, CDR1 SGHDT and CDR2 YYEEEE. The CDR3 totals 17 residues. V shed 4 bases, J shed 8 bases, and the junction held 15 bases outside the gene matches. Supplemented by reference TRBV5-6 and TRBJ1-4, the full variable domain reads DAGVTQSPTHLIKTRGQQVTLRCSPKSGHDTVSWYQQALGQGPQFIFQYYEEEERQRGNFPDRFSGHQFPNYSSELNVNALLLGDSALYLCASSLAPTGGVREKLFFGSGTQLSVL.

This clone is a singleton in its sample. The chain uses TRBV18 and TRBJ2-7; tentative D call: TRBD2 (5 bases). The CDR3 has 15 amino acids. The germline gives CDR1 KGHSH, CDR2 LQKENI. Trimming pared 4 bases from V and 5 bases from J, leaving 18 bases between. CDR3 protein: CASSLVLETNHEQYF. CDR3 bases: TGTGCCAGCTCACTGGTACTAGAGACCAACCACGAGCAGTACTTC.

This clone was detected once. The genes are TRBV5-4 and TRBJ2-1; 12 bases map to TRBD1. This CDR3 is 15 amino acids long. The germline gives CDR1 SGHNT, CDR2 YYREEE (reference sequence). Trimming removed 4 bases from V and 8 bases from J; junction bases left unmatched: 7. Written as DNA, the CDR3 is TGTGCCAGCAGCCTGGGGACAGGGGGCAGAGATGAGCAGTTCTTC. It yields the protein CASSLGTGGRDEQFF.

The chain employs TRBV27 and TRBJ1-2, with 11 bases lining up with TRBD1. With V trimmed by 4 bases and J by 3 bases, 10 bases remained unmatched. The germline CDR1 and CDR2 sequences are MNHEY and SMNVEV (reference sequence). CDR3 size: 17 residues. DNA of the CDR3: TGTGCCAGCAGTTACCTCGGGACAGGGGGTCCATACTATGGCTACACCTTC. Amino acids: CASSYLGTGGPYYGYTF.

This chain connects TRBV5-1 to TRBJ2-3; D is unclear. The V gene's germline CDR1 is SGHRS and CDR2 YFSETQ. The CDR3 spans 14 residues. Trimming removed 1 base at V and 0 bases at J, with 6 bases between. CDR3 sequence: CASSLTTSTDTQYF. The CDR3 DNA reads TGCGCCAGCAGCTTGACGACTAGCACAGATACGCAGTATTTT.

The chain carries TRBV18 and TRBJ2-3, with D possibly being TRBD2 (6 bases). V lost 0 bases, J lost 4 bases, and 11 bases lay in between. The CDR3 runs 15 residues. Per the germline V gene, CDR1 is KGHSH and CDR2 is LQKENI. CDR3 in DNA: TGTGCCAGCTCACCACCAGGAGGGTCAGCAGATACGCAGTATTTT. Protein product: CASSPPGGSADTQYF.

The chain uses TRBV6-5 and TRBJ2-7, with D possibly TRBD2 on 6 matching bases. In germline, CDR1 is MNHEY, CDR2 SVGAGI. The V end lost 6 bases, the J end lost 4 bases, and 16 bases lay between the germline ends. CDR3 length: 14 amino acids. Here the CDR3 DNA reads TGTGCCAGCAGCCCGGGACTTCCCAATTACGAGCAGTACTTC. Translating gives CASSPGLPNYEQYF.